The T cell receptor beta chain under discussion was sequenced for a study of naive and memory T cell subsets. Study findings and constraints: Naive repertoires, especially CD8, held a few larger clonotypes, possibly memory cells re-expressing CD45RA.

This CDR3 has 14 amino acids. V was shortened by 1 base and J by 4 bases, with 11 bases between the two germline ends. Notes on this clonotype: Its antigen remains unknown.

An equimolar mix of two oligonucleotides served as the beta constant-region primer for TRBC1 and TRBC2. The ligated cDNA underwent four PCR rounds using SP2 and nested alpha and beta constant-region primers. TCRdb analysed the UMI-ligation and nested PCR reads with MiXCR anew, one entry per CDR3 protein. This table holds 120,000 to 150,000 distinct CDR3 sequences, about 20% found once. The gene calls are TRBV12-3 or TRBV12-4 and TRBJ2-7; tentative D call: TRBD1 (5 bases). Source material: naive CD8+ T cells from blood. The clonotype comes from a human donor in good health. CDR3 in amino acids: CASSLGQIGYEQYF. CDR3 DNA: TGTGCCAGCAGTTTAGGACAGATAGGATACGAGCAGTACTTC.